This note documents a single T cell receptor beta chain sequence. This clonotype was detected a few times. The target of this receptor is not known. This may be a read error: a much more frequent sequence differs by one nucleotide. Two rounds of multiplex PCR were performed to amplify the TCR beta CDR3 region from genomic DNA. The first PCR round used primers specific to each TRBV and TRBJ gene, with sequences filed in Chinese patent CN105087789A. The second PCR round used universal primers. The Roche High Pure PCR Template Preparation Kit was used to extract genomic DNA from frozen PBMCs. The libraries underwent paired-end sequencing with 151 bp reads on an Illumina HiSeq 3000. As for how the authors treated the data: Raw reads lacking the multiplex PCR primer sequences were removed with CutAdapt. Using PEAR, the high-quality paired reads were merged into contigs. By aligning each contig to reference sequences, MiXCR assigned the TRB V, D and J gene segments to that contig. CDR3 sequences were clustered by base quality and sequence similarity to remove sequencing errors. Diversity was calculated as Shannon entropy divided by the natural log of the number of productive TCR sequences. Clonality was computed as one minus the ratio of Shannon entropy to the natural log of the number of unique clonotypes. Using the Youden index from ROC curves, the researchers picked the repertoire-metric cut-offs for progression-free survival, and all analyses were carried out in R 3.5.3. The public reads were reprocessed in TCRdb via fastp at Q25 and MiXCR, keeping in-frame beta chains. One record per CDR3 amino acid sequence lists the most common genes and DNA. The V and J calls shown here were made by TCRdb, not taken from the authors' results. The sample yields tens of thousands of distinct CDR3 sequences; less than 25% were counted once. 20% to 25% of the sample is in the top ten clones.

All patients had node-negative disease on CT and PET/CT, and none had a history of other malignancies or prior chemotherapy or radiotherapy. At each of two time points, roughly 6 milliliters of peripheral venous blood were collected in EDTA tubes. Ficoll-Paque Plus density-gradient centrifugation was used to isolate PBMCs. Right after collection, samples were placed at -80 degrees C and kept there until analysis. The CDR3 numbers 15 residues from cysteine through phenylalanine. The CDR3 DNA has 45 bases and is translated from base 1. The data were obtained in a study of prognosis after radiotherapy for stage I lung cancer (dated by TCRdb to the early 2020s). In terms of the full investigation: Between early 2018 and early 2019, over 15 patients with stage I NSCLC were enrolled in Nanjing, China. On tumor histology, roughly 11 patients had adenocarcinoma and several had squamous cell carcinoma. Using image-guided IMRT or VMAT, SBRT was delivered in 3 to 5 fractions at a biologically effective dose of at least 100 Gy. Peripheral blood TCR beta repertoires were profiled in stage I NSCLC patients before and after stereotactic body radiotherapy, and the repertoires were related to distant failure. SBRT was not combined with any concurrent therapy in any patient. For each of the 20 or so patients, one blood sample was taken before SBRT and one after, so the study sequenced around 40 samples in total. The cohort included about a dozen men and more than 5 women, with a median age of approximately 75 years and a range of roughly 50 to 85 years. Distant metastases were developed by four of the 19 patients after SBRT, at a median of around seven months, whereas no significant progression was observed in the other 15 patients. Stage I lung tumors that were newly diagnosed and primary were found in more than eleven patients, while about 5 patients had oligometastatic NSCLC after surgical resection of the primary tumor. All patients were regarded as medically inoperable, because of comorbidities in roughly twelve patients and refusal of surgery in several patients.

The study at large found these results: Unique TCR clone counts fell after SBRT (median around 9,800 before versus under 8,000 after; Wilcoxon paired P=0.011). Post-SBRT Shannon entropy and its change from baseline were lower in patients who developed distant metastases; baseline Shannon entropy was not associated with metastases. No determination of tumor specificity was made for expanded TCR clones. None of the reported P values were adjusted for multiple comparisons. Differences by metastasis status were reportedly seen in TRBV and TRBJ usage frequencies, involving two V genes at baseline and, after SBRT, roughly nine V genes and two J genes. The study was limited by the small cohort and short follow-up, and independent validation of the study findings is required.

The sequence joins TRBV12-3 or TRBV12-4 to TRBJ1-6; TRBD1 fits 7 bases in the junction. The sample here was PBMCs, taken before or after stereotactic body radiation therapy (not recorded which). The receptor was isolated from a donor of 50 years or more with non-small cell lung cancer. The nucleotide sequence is TGTGCCAGCAGTTTTAGACAGGGAAAGAATTCACCCCCCCACTTT. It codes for CASSFRQGKNSPPHF.